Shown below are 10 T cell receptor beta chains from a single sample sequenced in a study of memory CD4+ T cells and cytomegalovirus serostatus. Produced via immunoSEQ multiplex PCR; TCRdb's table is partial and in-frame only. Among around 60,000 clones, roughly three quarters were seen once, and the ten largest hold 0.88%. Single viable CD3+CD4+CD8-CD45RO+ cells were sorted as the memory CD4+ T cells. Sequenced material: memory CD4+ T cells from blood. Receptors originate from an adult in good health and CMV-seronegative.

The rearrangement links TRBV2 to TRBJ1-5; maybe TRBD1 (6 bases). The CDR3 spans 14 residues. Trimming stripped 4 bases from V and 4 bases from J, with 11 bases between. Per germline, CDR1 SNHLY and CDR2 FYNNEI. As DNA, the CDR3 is TGTGCCAGCAGTGGGGGGCAGTTGAATCAGCCCCAGCATTTT. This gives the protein CASSGGQLNQPQHF.

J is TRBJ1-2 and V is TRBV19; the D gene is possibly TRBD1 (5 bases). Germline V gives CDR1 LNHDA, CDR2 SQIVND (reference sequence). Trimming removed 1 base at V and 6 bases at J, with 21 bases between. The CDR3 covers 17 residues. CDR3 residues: CASSIVDIGGRSHGYTF. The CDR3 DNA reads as TGTGCCAGTAGTATAGTAGATATCGGGGGTCGGTCGCATGGCTACACCTTC.

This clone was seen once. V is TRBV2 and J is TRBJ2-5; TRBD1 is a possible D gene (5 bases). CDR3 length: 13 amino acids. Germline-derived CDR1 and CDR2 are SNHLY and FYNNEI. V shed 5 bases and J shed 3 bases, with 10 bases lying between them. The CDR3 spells CASSLQAKETQYF. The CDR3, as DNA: TGTGCCAGCAGTTTACAGGCTAAAGAGACCCAGTACTTC. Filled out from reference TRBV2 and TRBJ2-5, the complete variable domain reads EPEVTQTPSHQVTQMGQEVILRCVPISNHLYFYWYRQILGQKVEFLVSFYNNEISEKSEIFDDQFSVERPDGSNFTLKIRSTKLEDSAMYFCASSLQAKETQYFGPGTRLLVL.

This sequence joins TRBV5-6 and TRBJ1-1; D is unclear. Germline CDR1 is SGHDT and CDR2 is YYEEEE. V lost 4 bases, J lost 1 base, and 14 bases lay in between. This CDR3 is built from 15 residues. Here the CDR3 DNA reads TGTGCCAGCAGCCTACCTGTTAGGGAGAACACTGAAGCTTTCTTT. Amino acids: CASSLPVRENTEAFF. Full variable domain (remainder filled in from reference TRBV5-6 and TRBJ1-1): DAGVTQSPTHLIKTRGQQVTLRCSPKSGHDTVSWYQQALGQGPQFIFQYYEEEERQRGNFPDRFSGHQFPNYSSELNVNALLLGDSALYLCASSLPVRENTEAFFGQGTRLTVV.

The CDR3 nucleotides read TGCGCCAGCAGGATTACAGGGGTGGAGGCCAACGTCCTGACTTTC. Its translation is CASRITGVEANVLTF. V usage is TRBV10-1 and J usage is TRBJ2-6, with 7 bases matching TRBD1. CDR1 is WNHNN, CDR2 SYGVQD, per germline (reference sequence). V was clipped by 6 bases and J by 6 bases; unmatched bases: 8. This CDR3 has 15 amino acids.

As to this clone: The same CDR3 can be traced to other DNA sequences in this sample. The CDR3 spells CASSLGYEQYF. CDR3 bases: TGTGCCAGCAGTTTGGGGTACGAGCAGTACTTC. This chain joins TRBV28 and TRBJ2-7; D remains ambiguous. V shed 3 bases and J shed 4 bases, with 4 bases lying between them. The germline gives CDR1 MDHEN, CDR2 SYDVKM. There are 11 residues in the CDR3.

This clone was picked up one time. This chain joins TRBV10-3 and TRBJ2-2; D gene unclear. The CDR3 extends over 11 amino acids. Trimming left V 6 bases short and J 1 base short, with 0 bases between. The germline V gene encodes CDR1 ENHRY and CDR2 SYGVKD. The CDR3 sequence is CAIRNTGELFF. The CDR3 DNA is TGTGCCATCAGGAACACCGGGGAGCTGTTTTTT.

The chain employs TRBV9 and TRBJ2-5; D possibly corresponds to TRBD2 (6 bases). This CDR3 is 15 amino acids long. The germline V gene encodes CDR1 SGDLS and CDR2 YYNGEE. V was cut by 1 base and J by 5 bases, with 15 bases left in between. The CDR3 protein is CASSVSGERWETQYF. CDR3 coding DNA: TGTGCCAGCAGCGTATCGGGGGAGAGGTGGGAGACCCAGTACTTC.

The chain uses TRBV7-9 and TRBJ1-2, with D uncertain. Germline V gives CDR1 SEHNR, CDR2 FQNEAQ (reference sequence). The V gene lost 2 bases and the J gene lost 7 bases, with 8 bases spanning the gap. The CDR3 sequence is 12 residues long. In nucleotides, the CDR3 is TGTGCCAGCAGCTTAATGGGGTCTGGCTACACCTTC. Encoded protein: CASSLMGSGYTF.

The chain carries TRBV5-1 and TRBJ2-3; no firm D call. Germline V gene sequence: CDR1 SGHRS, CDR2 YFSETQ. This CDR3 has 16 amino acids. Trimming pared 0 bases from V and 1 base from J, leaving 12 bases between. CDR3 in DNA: TGCGCCAGCAGCTTGGATTTCGGGCTCGGCACAGATACGCAGTATTTT. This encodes CASSLDFGLGTDTQYF.